The 9 T cell receptor beta chains below were found in one sample sequenced in a study of tumor-infiltrating lymphocytes in oesophageal squamous cell carcinoma. From the PCR reads, TCRdb called clonotypes with MiXCR, one entry per CDR3 protein. Here the sample spans 18,000 or so distinct CDR3 sequences, roughly 40% being singletons. The specimen sequenced was normal esophageal tissue next to the tumor. These receptor sequences come from a female donor with esophageal squamous cell carcinoma.

In its sample, this clonotype was seen a few times. V is TRBV7-9 and J is TRBJ2-3; D is ambiguous. The CDR3 extends over 12 amino acids. Germline V lookup: CDR1 SEHNR, CDR2 FQNEAQ (reference sequence). With 5 bases removed from V and 2 bases from J, the gap between germline ends came to 5 bases. The CDR3 here is CASSVNTDTQYF. The CDR3 nucleotides are TGTGCCAGCAGCGTAAACACAGATACGCAGTATTTT.

This clonotype was observed a single time. The chain uses TRBV20-1 and TRBJ2-1; 10 bases are shared with TRBD1. The CDR3 is 15 amino acids. J gave up 9 bases and V 5 bases, and 13 bases lay outside the gene matches. Looked up from germline, CDR1 is DFQATT and CDR2 is SNEGSKA (reference sequence). This chain's CDR3 is CSAFARDRGMGEQFF. CDR3 coding DNA: TGCAGTGCTTTCGCCCGGGACAGGGGTATGGGTGAGCAGTTCTTC.

V and J are TRBV7-9 and TRBJ2-3; the D is unclear. The J call may be incorrect, as the DNA end agrees better with TRBJ1-1. Germline V CDR1 and CDR2: SEHNR, FQNEAQ (reference sequence). The CDR3 consists of 14 residues. CDR3 sequence reads: CASSPPGWDTEAFF. CDR3 DNA: TGTGCCAGCAGCCCCCCTGGGTGGGACACTGAAGCTTTCTTT.

This clonotype was seen many times. The rearrangement uses TRBV5-3 and TRBJ2-7; possible D gene TRBD1, 5 bases. TRBV5-3 is an open reading frame whose function is uncertain. CDR3 length: 16 residues. V shed 4 bases and J shed 4 bases, with 21 bases lying between them. Here the CDR3 reads CARSIGHYIPPYEQYF. CDR3 DNA: TGTGCCAGAAGCATCGGACACTACATCCCACCTTACGAGCAGTACTTC.

By frequency in the sample, this clonotype is medium-sized. The CDR3 here is CASSSEGGGNQPQHF. CDR3 bases: TGTGCCAGCAGCTCTGAAGGGGGTGGCAATCAGCCCCAGCATTTT. This rearrangement joins TRBV7-2 to TRBJ1-5; the D gene is possibly TRBD1 (6 bases). The V gene lost 4 bases and the J gene lost 2 bases, with 12 bases spanning the gap. This CDR3 is built from 15 residues. In germline, CDR1 is SGHTA, CDR2 FQGNSA.

CDR3 in DNA: TGTGCCAGCAGTCCCTCGGGAGTATCCTACAATGAGCAGTTCTTC. Amino acids: CASSPSGVSYNEQFF. The chain uses TRBV7-3 and TRBJ2-1; tentatively, D is TRBD2 (6 bases). CDR1 and CDR2 (germline): SGHTA, FQGTGA. The CDR3 is made up of 15 amino acids. V lost 6 bases and J 1 base, leaving 13 bases between the germline ends.

A few counts support this clonotype. The chain joins TRBV7-9 to TRBJ2-3; D is perhaps TRBD1 or TRBD2 (6 bases each). The germline CDR1 and CDR2 sequences are SEHNR and FQNEAQ (reference sequence). There are 15 residues in the CDR3. V gave up 2 bases and J gave up 0 bases, with 9 bases separating them. CDR3 in DNA: TGTGCCAGCAGCTTAAGGGGGGTTAGCACAGATACGCAGTATTTT. Encoded protein: CASSLRGVSTDTQYF.

In this sample, this clonotype turned up many times. The V gene is TRBV27, the J gene TRBJ2-1; D is uncertain. This CDR3 comprises 17 residues. V was cut by 6 bases and J by 0 bases, with 18 bases left in between. CDR1 and CDR2 (germline): MNHEY, SMNVEV (reference sequence). In nucleotides, the CDR3 is TGTGCCAGCAGCCCGGGCTATTCCCCCTTCTCCTACAATGAGCAGTTCTTC. It yields the protein CASSPGYSPFSYNEQFF.

V is TRBV27 and J is TRBJ1-2; D uncertain. This CDR3 spans 13 amino acids. Germline CDR1 is MNHEY and CDR2 is SMNVEV (reference sequence). With 3 bases removed from V and 5 bases from J, the gap between germline ends came to 10 bases. The CDR3 region is CASSLDFRYGYTF. The CDR3 DNA is TGTGCCAGCAGTTTGGACTTCCGGTATGGCTACACCTTC.